The 16 T cell receptor beta chains below come from one sample, sequenced in a study of shared clonotypes between healthy human individuals. Naivety among CD8 cells was defined by CD45RO negativity and positive CCR7 selection, thereby excluding terminally differentiated effector memory CD45RA+ cells. Profiled with immunoSEQ multiplex PCR; TCRdb holds only in-frame clones, not every one. The data show about 1.9 million clones, approximately 92% seen once. The specimen sequenced was naive CD8+ T cells from PBMCs. These receptor sequences come from a young man in good health. Some clones in this sample may be carry-over from other donors' samples.

The rearrangement joins TRBV6-5 to TRBJ1-1, with no clear D. This CDR3 comprises 16 residues. Germline V gene data show CDR1 as MNHEY and CDR2 as SVGAGI. The ends were cut back, 2 bases at V and 5 bases at J, with 18 bases in the middle. As DNA, the CDR3 is TGTGCCAGCAGTTACGAAGAGGGCAAGGGAGGGACTGAAGCTTTCTTT. It codes for CASSYEEGKGGTEAFF.

This sequence joins TRBV27 and TRBJ2-1; 8 bases are a match to TRBD1. The germline CDR1 and CDR2 sequences are MNHEY and SMNVEV (reference sequence). The junction had 4 bases not matched to a gene; V was cut back by 6 bases and J by 0 bases. CDR3 length: 15 amino acids. The CDR3 DNA sequence: TGTGCCAGCAGGTGGGACAGGTCCTCCTACAATGAGCAGTTCTTC. This sequence encodes CASRWDRSSYNEQFF.

V usage is TRBV27 and J usage is TRBJ2-3, with 9 nucleotides matching TRBD2. The CDR3 contains 15 residues. J gave up 3 bases and V 4 bases, and 5 bases lay outside the gene matches. Germline CDR1 MNHEY, CDR2 SMNVEV (reference sequence). CDR3 in DNA: TGTGCCAGCAGTTCAAATAGCGGGAGTACAGATACGCAGTATTTT. Translating it yields CASSSNSGSTDTQYF.

The J gene is TRBJ1-4, the V gene TRBV28; 7 nucleotides agree with TRBD1. V lost 3 bases and J lost 7; bases outside the gene matches: 14. The CDR3 loop spans 17 amino acids. The germline V gene encodes CDR1 MDHEN and CDR2 SYDVKM. The CDR3 protein is CASSFRASKGAGEKLFF. CDR3 coding DNA: TGTGCCAGCAGTTTCAGAGCGAGCAAGGGGGCAGGTGAAAAACTGTTTTTT.

The CDR3 loop reads CASSGLTGGLWGYTF. The CDR3 nucleotides are TGTGCCAGCAGCGGGTTGACAGGAGGCCTTTGGGGCTACACCTTC. The chain employs TRBV7-9 and TRBJ1-2, with D perhaps matching TRBD1 (6 bases). There are 15 residues in the CDR3. Germline CDR1 is SEHNR and CDR2 is FQNEAQ (reference sequence). Between the trimmed V and J ends, which lost 5 bases and 8 bases, there was a span of 21 bases.

The chain uses TRBV18 and TRBJ2-3; perhaps TRBD1 as D (7 bases). The V and J ends lost 6 bases and 10 bases respectively, with 23 bases between them. The germline gives CDR1 KGHSH, CDR2 LQKENI. This CDR3 contains 15 residues. The DNA for the CDR3 is TGTGCCAGCTCGGCGGGACAGATATCAGGAGAAGCGCAGTATTTT. It encodes CASSAGQISGEAQYF.

The CDR3 spells CASSPHEKNTEAFF. CDR3 coding DNA: TGCGCCAGCAGCCCCCACGAAAAGAACACTGAAGCTTTCTTT. The chain joins TRBV5-1 to TRBJ1-1; D call uncertain. The CDR3 has 14 amino acids. V lost 4 bases to trimming and J lost 1 base, with 11 bases between them. Germline V gene data show CDR1 as SGHRS and CDR2 as YFSETQ.

Comments on this clone: This specimen includes other DNA sequences encoding the same CDR3. The rearrangement links TRBV6-5 to TRBJ2-1, with D possibly TRBD1 on 5 matching bases. V was clipped by 6 bases and J by 0 bases, with 12 bases between them. The CDR3 contains 15 residues. The germline V gene encodes CDR1 MNHEY and CDR2 SVGAGI. Here the CDR3 DNA reads TGTGCCAGCAGCCTAGACAGAATCTCCTACAATGAGCAGTTCTTC. Amino acid sequence: CASSLDRISYNEQFF.

This chain connects TRBV10-1 to TRBJ2-1, with 12 nucleotides matching TRBD2. This CDR3 is 13 amino acids long. J gave up 7 bases and V 9 bases, and 4 bases lay outside the gene matches. The V gene's germline CDR1 is WNHNN and CDR2 SYGVQD (reference sequence). The CDR3 loop reads CASASGRANEQFF. The CDR3 DNA reads TGCGCCAGTGCTAGCGGGAGGGCTAATGAGCAGTTCTTC.

The chain combines TRBV9 with TRBJ2-2; the D is unclear. V shed 0 bases and J shed 9 bases, with 18 bases lying between them. This CDR3 has 16 amino acids. In germline, CDR1 is SGDLS, CDR2 YYNGEE. The CDR3 sequence is CASSVDETSIRRELFF. The CDR3, as DNA: TGTGCCAGCAGCGTAGATGAGACCTCCATTCGCCGGGAGCTGTTTTTT.

In this sample, this clone turned up once. The chain combines TRBV5-1 with TRBJ1-1; D not certain. CDR3 length equals 14 residues. V lost 2 bases and J 1 base, leaving 9 bases between the germline ends. Germline assignment: CDR1 SGHRS and CDR2 YFSETQ. Written as DNA, the CDR3 is TGCGCCAGCAGCTTCAGTAATCCGAACACTGAAGCTTTCTTT. It yields the protein CASSFSNPNTEAFF.

The V call is TRBV2, the J call TRBJ2-7; 10 nucleotides agree with TRBD2. CDR3 length equals 15 residues. CDR1 is SNHLY and CDR2 is FYNNEI in the germline V gene. V was pared by 5 bases and J by 1 base, with 5 bases of the junction left unmatched. The CDR3 bases are TGTGCCAGCAGTCGCCTAGCGGGGGCGTCCTACGAGCAGTACTTC. Its protein product is CASSRLAGASYEQYF.

The chain couples TRBV19 to TRBJ2-7, with 7 bases fitting TRBD1. CDR3 length: 13 residues. After removal of 4 bases from V and 2 bases from J, the junction contained 2 bases not matched to a gene. CDR1 is LNHDA and CDR2 is SQIVND in the germline V gene (reference sequence). CDR3: CASSRQGAYEQYF. The CDR3 nucleotides read TGTGCCAGTAGTAGACAGGGTGCCTACGAGCAGTACTTC. The full variable domain, in which reference TRBV19 and TRBJ2-7 provide the parts outside the CDR3, is DGGITQSPKYLFRKEGQNVTLSCEQNLNHDAMYWYRQDPGQGLRLIYYSQIVNDFQKGDIAEGYSVSREKKESFPLTVTSAQKNPTAFYLCASSRQGAYEQYFGPGTRLTVT.

The V call is TRBV27, the J call TRBJ2-1; D is unclear. V was clipped by 3 bases and J by 4 bases, with 10 bases between them. Germline V lookup: CDR1 MNHEY, CDR2 SMNVEV (reference sequence). This CDR3 is built from 14 residues. The CDR3: CASSFYRGYNEQFF. The CDR3 DNA reads TGTGCCAGCAGTTTCTACCGTGGGTACAATGAGCAGTTCTTC.

This clone appeared a single time. The chain links TRBV6-5 to TRBJ2-7, with a weak D call TRBD2 (6 bases). Germline CDR1 is MNHEY and CDR2 is SVGAGI. The V and J ends lost 0 bases and 4 bases respectively, with 13 bases between them. The CDR3 is 15 amino acids. The CDR3 nucleotides are TGTGCCAGCAGTTACTCGCCGGGGGAAGTGTACGAGCAGTACTTC. Residues: CASSYSPGEVYEQYF.

The chain is built from TRBV19 and TRBJ2-1; D ambiguous. Germline V gene data show CDR1 as LNHDA and CDR2 as SQIVND (reference sequence). The V gene lost 10 bases and the J gene lost 7 bases, with 11 bases spanning the gap. CDR3 length equals 11 residues. The CDR3 bases are TGTGCCACCTCGGCCCTGAATGAGCAGTTCTTC. Translated, it gives CATSALNEQFF.